This TCR beta chain was sequenced during a study of identical twins (dated by TCRdb to the mid-2010s). For the study in its entirety: TCR alpha and beta repertoires from monozygotic twins, unrelated adults of various ages and cord blood were deep-sequenced to test whether fetal clonotypes persist. To rule out contamination, replicate twin experiments were performed at different times with different library preparation protocols. Summary of the overall study and its limitations: In monozygotic twins, recombination models systematically underestimated out-of-frame TCR alpha sharing, but the models matched the sharing seen between unrelated individuals. Fewer insertions were carried by abundant cord blood beta clonotypes, a similar but weaker trend appeared in young adult naive repertoires, and no such trend appeared in memory repertoires. Out-of-frame TCR alpha sequences shared between twins showed an excess of low generation-probability sequences compared with coincidental sharing between unrelated individuals. Because the same donors could not be followed over many years, the conclusions relied on cross-sectional statistical analysis. Zero-insertion analyses could be partly confounded by invariant T cells such as MAIT and iNKT, though diverse VJ usage argued against such confounding for most clonotypes. In beta out-of-frame sequences, excess twin sharing was weaker, because having fewer shared sequences lowered the signal-to-noise ratio.

This clonotype has more than one count but fewer than ten. The antigen this receptor binds is unknown. No base qualities exist here, and no much larger clone lies one base off it. Every donor was a healthy Caucasian. Three pairs of female monozygotic twins, all aged about 18 to 30 years, made up the twin cohort. Miltenyi CD45RO+ enrichment and human naive T-cell isolation kits were used to isolate memory (CD45RO+) and naive T cells from PBMC. Preparation of the library involved 5' RACE. TCRdb shows the sequencer as Illumina HiSeq 2000. Template switching introduced a universal primer binding site; the final cDNA contained a unique molecular identifier, enabling accurate counting of TCR cDNA molecules. First-strand cDNA for TCR alpha and beta chains was synthesized from specific primers in the conserved constant-segment region. To control for contamination, every cDNA library carried two barcodes: a SMART-Mk sample barcode plus Illumina barcodes. TruSeq adapter sequences along with Illumina sample barcodes were introduced in two successive PCR steps. The TCR alpha and beta cDNA libraries were sequenced on the Illumina HiSeq platform using custom primers. The original pipeline was this. MiGEC processed the raw reads to extract unique molecular identifiers, while MiXCR was used to determine the CDR3 positions. Recombination models were inferred per individual with the repgenHMM and IGoR tools using an EM algorithm. Shared clonotype analysis was performed with the tcR package in R, normalizing sharing by the product of cloneset sizes. To study raw recombination without the effects of thymic and clonal selection, out-of-frame nonproductive sequences were analyzed. TCRdb reran the public reads through fastp at Q25 and MiXCR, keeping productive beta chains. One record per CDR3 amino acid sequence lists the most common genes and DNA. It is TCRdb's table, rather than the study itself, that gives the V and J calls and clone size. The sample table records around 300,000 distinct CDR3 sequences; less than 9% of these occur just once. More than 2% of the sample goes to the ten largest clones.

Via the germline V gene (reference sequence), CDR1 is DFQATT and CDR2 SNEGSKA. The CDR3 sequence holds 17 residues, the cysteine and phenylalanine included. The DNA shown is the 51-base CDR3, in frame from base 1. Germline trimming: 5 bases from V, 7 bases from J; junction bases outside gene matches: 13. These data were also reused for a study on yellow fever vaccine responses in identical twins. The second study's authors report: The authors reported that the T cell response to vaccination in identical twins appeared partly convergent and partly personalized. The study precisely tracked vaccine-responding T cell clones in identical twins.

The V gene is TRBV20-1 and the J gene is TRBJ2-1; 14 central nucleotides agree with TRBD2. This clonotype was sampled from a young woman in good health. Sequences were obtained from memory (CD45RO+) T cells sorted from blood. The cell subset or site tag for this specimen amounts to: CD45RO+ enriched T cells. DNA sequence: TGCAGTGCTCCCGGACTAGCGGGAGGAGCCCGATGGAATGAGCAGTTCTTC. It encodes CSAPGLAGGARWNEQFF.